Presented here are 17 T cell receptor beta chains from one specimen sequenced in a study of T cell changes during pregnancy in multiple sclerosis. Sequencing used immunoSEQ multiplex PCR; TCRdb keeps in-frame clones, though not all of them. The data hold some 80,000 clones, with about 89% observed a single time. Specimen: peripheral blood, collected in the first trimester of pregnancy. The receptors shown here come from a female donor in good health, enrolled as a control in a pregnancy study.

This chain links TRBV2 with TRBJ1-6, with 9 bases that match TRBD1. Per germline, CDR1 SNHLY and CDR2 FYNNEI. The CDR3 is 14 residues long. V trimming: 11 bases; J trimming: 10 bases; junction bases outside the gene matches: 12. DNA for the CDR3: TGTGCCGGGGCTCGGGACAGGGCTCGGTCACCCCTCCACTTT. This sequence encodes CAGARDRARSPLHF.

This rearrangement joins TRBV5-1 to TRBJ1-2; 8 positions agree with TRBD1. The length of the CDR3 is 14 residues. Trimming cost V 4 bases and J 4 bases; bases outside gene matches: 6. Germline loops: CDR1 SGHRS, CDR2 YFSETQ. The CDR3 loop is CASSTGQGVYGYTF. As DNA, the CDR3 is TGCGCCAGCAGCACCGGACAGGGCGTCTATGGCTACACCTTC.

The V and J genes are TRBV19 and TRBJ1-1; D gene uncertain. This CDR3 is built from 13 residues. The germline V gene has CDR1 LNHDA and CDR2 SQIVND (reference sequence). V lost 3 bases and J lost 7, with 12 bases in between. CDR3 sequence (DNA): TGTGCCAGTAGTATGGGCCGGGAAAGTGAAGCTTTCTTT. Protein product: CASSMGRESEAFF.

The chain is built from TRBV18 and TRBJ2-2, with 8 bases aligning to TRBD1. With V trimmed by 0 bases and J by 5 bases, 2 bases remained unmatched. This CDR3 is built from 15 residues. The germline gives CDR1 KGHSH, CDR2 LQKENI. The CDR3 DNA reads TGTGCCAGCTCACCACCCTGGACAGGGACCGGGGAGCTGTTTTTT. Translated: CASSPPWTGTGELFF.

This sequence joins TRBV11-2 and TRBJ2-7; possibly TRBD2 for D (6 bases). The V end was cut by 5 bases, the J end by 0 bases, with 11 bases between. This CDR3 contains 14 residues. Germline V gene lookup returns CDR1 SGHAT and CDR2 FQNNGV. CDR3 protein: CASSRTGSSYEQYF. CDR3 DNA sequence: TGTGCCAGCAGCCGGACCGGGAGCTCCTACGAGCAGTACTTC.

In this sample, this clone turned up a few times. The CDR3 region has the DNA TGTGCCAGCAGATACCGGGACAGGGGGTTGAACACTGAAGCTTTCTTT. Amino acid sequence: CASRYRDRGLNTEAFF. The chain carries TRBV6-5 and TRBJ1-1, with 11 positions matching TRBD1. The CDR3 contains 16 residues. Germline V gene data show CDR1 as MNHEY and CDR2 as SVGAGI. The ends lost 6 bases at V and 0 bases at J; junction bases unmatched: 6.

This chain links TRBV2 with TRBJ2-7, with TRBD1 matching 9 bases. V was pared by 7 bases and J by 7 bases, with 14 bases of the junction left unmatched. Germline V CDR1 and CDR2: SNHLY, FYNNEI. The CDR3 runs 15 residues. CDR3 DNA: TGTGCCAGCAAAGGTCCGGGACAGGGACCGTGGGAGCAGTACTTC. Its protein is CASKGPGQGPWEQYF.

The rearrangement joins TRBV7-2 to TRBJ2-2, with D uncertain. The CDR3 contains 15 residues. Trimming pared 1 base from V and 3 bases from J, leaving 9 bases between. Germline V gene lookup returns CDR1 SGHTA and CDR2 FQGNSA. As DNA, the CDR3 is TGTGCCAGCAGCTTAGATAGTCGTCACACCGGGGAGCTGTTTTTT. Protein sequence: CASSLDSRHTGELFF.

A few counts support this clone. The chain is built from TRBV4-1 and TRBJ1-6, with TRBD1 matching 8 bases. Germline CDR1 is MGHRA and CDR2 is YSYEKL. Losses at the gene ends were 5 bases for V and 10 bases for J; bases not matched to a gene: 10. This CDR3 has 15 amino acids. The CDR3 region has the DNA TGCGCCAGCAGCGAAGGACAGGGTCCGAGCTCACCCCTCCACTTT. Translation gives CASSEGQGPSSPLHF.

The V call is TRBV6-4, the J call TRBJ2-2; 8 nucleotides line up with TRBD2. From germline, CDR1 is MRHNA and CDR2 SNTAGT. The CDR3 contains 16 residues. V lost 0 bases to trimming and J lost 4 bases; unmatched junction nucleotides: 4. The CDR3 spells CASSDSRSGGTGELFF. CDR3 coding DNA: TGTGCCAGCAGTGACTCTAGAAGCGGGGGCACCGGGGAGCTGTTTTTT.

This sequence joins TRBV5-1 and TRBJ1-5; possible D gene TRBD1, 5 bases. The CDR3 length is 15 residues. The germline V and J ends were trimmed by 4 bases and 2 bases, with 13 bases remaining between them. Germline lookup yields CDR1 SGHRS and CDR2 YFSETQ. The DNA for the CDR3 is TGCGCCAGCAGCCCCGAGGGACTGGGCAATCAGCCCCAGCATTTT. This encodes CASSPEGLGNQPQHF.

The chain links TRBV11-3 to TRBJ2-1; D perhaps matches TRBD2 (6 bases). Trimming shortened V by 5 bases and J by 2 bases, and 16 bases separated the two germline ends. The CDR3 runs to 16 residues. CDR1 is SGHNT and CDR2 is YENEEA in the germline V gene. CDR3 sequence (DNA): TGTGCCAGCAGCCCCACGGGGCGGAGGGCCTACAATGAGCAGTTCTTC. Protein product: CASSPTGRRAYNEQFF.

The V call is TRBV5-6, the J call TRBJ1-1; perhaps TRBD1 as D (6 bases). Between the trimmed V and J ends, which lost 2 bases and 3 bases, there was a span of 11 bases. CDR3 length equals 14 residues. Germline lookup yields CDR1 SGHDT and CDR2 YYEEEE. As DNA, the CDR3 is TGTGCCAGCAGCTTACAGGGACGTTACACTGAAGCTTTCTTT. This codes for CASSLQGRYTEAFF.

This clone was counted ten times or more. The chain combines TRBV2 with TRBJ1-6; a possible D gene is TRBD1 (6 bases). This CDR3 region has 17 residues. Germline values: CDR1 SNHLY, CDR2 FYNNEI. V was shortened by 1 base and J by 3 bases, with 13 bases between the two germline ends. CDR3 protein: CASSEVQGENYNSPLHF. CDR3 in DNA: TGTGCCAGCAGTGAAGTACAGGGTGAGAACTATAATTCACCCCTCCACTTT.

The chain carries TRBV7-6 and TRBJ2-7; 11 bases are shared with TRBD2. The CDR3 contains 17 residues. The ends lost 1 base at V and 5 bases at J; junction bases unmatched: 10. Germline V gives CDR1 SGHVS, CDR2 FNYEAQ. In DNA form, the CDR3 reads TGTGCCAGCAGCTTAGTGGCTAGCGGGAGGAATACCCACGAGCAGTACTTC. It specifies CASSLVASGRNTHEQYF.

This clone has only one observation. The rearrangement joins TRBV5-1 to TRBJ2-3, with a tentative D call TRBD2 (6 bases). Germline V gene sequence: CDR1 SGHRS, CDR2 YFSETQ. The CDR3 has 17 amino acids. Trimming shortened V by 4 bases and J by 3 bases, and 21 bases separated the two germline ends. CDR3 sequence: CASSERVGGARTDTQYF. CDR3 in DNA: TGCGCCAGCAGCGAGCGGGTAGGTGGGGCAAGGACAGATACGCAGTATTTT.

The chain employs TRBV28 and TRBJ2-7; D perhaps matches TRBD1 (5 bases). V was pared by 2 bases and J by 2 bases, with 7 bases between. The CDR3 has 13 amino acids. The germline gives CDR1 MDHEN, CDR2 SYDVKM. The CDR3 is CASSLGQTYEQYF. The CDR3 nucleotides are TGTGCCAGCAGTTTAGGACAAACCTACGAGCAGTACTTC.